This T cell receptor beta chain was captured in a study of blood T cell repertoires in COVID-19. About the study: COVID-19 samples collected from the United States, Italy and Spain covered acute and convalescent phases.

V was clipped by 4 bases and J by 6 bases; unmatched bases: 6. From germline, CDR1 is SGHRS and CDR2 YFSETQ. The CDR3 sequence is 15 residues long. Everyone who took part was roughly 18 to 90 years old, and they came from 24 US areas. Original analysis: Estimated nucleated cell counts came from reference gene primer amplification. Produced via immunoSEQ multiplex PCR; TCRdb's table is partial and in-frame only. V and J calls and clone size come straight from that table; D and trimming were deduced from the DNA. The table shows roughly 240,000 clones, with 80% to 90% occurring only once. This TCR came from a woman aged 25-40 years with acute COVID-19. The V gene is TRBV5-1, the J gene TRBJ2-1, with 11 bases identical to TRBD2. Sequencing was carried out using PBMCs or T cells enriched from blood (not recorded which). Here the CDR3 reads CASSAGTSGPNEQFF. The DNA of the CDR3 is TGCGCCAGCAGCGCCGGGACTAGCGGACCCAATGAGCAGTTCTTC.